This T cell receptor (beta chain) originates from a study of glioma-infiltrating T cells after dendritic cell vaccination. Turning to the study itself: At biweekly intervals, patients got three intradermal dendritic cell vaccine injections. The study, taken as a whole, reports: Few patients contributed both blood and tumor specimens.

Germline CDR1 and CDR2: SGHVS and FNYEAQ. This CDR3 is 15 amino acids long. V was trimmed by 5 bases and J by 1 base, leaving 14 bases between them. Clones were read by immunoSEQ multiplex PCR, and TCRdb kept only the in-frame ones, dropping some. In the table there are roughly 68,000 clones, about 81% of which are singletons. Details on this clone: Its target is not known.

The specimen comprised blood, sampled before dendritic cell vaccination. This TCR came from a human donor with glioblastoma. The V call is TRBV7-6, the J call TRBJ1-1, with D maybe TRBD1 (6 bases). The CDR3, as DNA: TGTGCCAGCAGCCGTCGGGGGGGGCCGAACACTGAAGCTTTCTTT. Translating gives CASSRRGGPNTEAFF.